The clone carrying this T cell receptor beta chain was found a few times. Antigen: not known. TCRdb re-called the reads with MiXCR, one entry per CDR3 protein. The sample lists 85,000 to 130,000 distinct CDR3 sequences, more than 20% occurring once. This specimen comes from a study of T cell repertoires in cytomegalovirus infection. Study-wide background: It can be stated that public TCR beta signatures indicated CMV infection as well as a matching HLA type. General observations from the study: Using cumulative public TCR beta family frequency, the authors identified those who carried CMV together with the relevant HLA. The ex vivo response was dominated by HLA-C-restricted CMV-specific TCR beta clonotypes.

The receptor was isolated from a human donor in good health (CMV status not recorded). Some clones in this sample may be carry-over from other donors' samples. Sequenced sample: CD8+ T cells from PBMCs.

In nucleotides, the CDR3 is TGTGCCAGCAGCCTCGGGTCCCTGCCCCCGATAGAGTACTTC. Its translation is CASSLGSLPPIEYF. The J gene is TRBJ2-7, the V gene TRBV7-9; D uncertain. V lost 5 bases to trimming and J lost 11 bases, with 22 bases between them. Germline-derived CDR1 and CDR2 are SEHNR and FQNEAQ (reference sequence). This CDR3 has 14 amino acids.